This T cell receptor beta chain was found in a study of blood T cell repertoires in COVID-19. Germline CDR1 reads SGHRS; CDR2 reads YFSETQ. The CDR3 contains 16 residues. V dropped 1 base and J dropped 7 bases, with 15 bases sitting between them. Participant reports of clinical history set cohort assignment. Two negative PCRs, clearance, or symptom resolution were required of recovered Cohort 3 donors. Measured with immunoSEQ multiplex PCR; TCRdb has only the in-frame clones, and not every one. The sample lists 250,000 to 350,000 clones; 92% were seen once. The receptor comes from a woman in her thirties who had recovered from COVID-19. The V and J genes are TRBV5-1 and TRBJ1-6; D may be TRBD1 (5 bases). The sample was PBMCs or T cells enriched from blood (not recorded which). The CDR3 region has the DNA TGCGCCAGCAGCTTGAAAGGGGAAAGGTGGAATTCACCCCTCCACTTT. It codes for CASSLKGERWNSPLHF.